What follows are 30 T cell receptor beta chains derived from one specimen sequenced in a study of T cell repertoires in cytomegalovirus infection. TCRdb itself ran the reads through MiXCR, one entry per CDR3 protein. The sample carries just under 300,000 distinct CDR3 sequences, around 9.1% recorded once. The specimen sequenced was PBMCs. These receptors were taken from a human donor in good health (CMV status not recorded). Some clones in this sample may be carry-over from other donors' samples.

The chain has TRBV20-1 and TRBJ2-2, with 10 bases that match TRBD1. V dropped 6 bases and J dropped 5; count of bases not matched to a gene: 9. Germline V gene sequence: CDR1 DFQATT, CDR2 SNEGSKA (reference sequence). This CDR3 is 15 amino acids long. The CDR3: CSASDRGRQTGELFF. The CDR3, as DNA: TGCAGTGCCTCAGACAGGGGGCGGCAAACCGGGGAGCTGTTTTTT.

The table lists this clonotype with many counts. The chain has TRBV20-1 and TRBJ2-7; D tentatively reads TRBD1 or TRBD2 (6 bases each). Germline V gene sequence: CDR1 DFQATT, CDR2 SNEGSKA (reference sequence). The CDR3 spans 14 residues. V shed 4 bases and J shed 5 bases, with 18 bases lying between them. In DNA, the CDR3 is TGCAGTGCTATCTGGAGGGGGATTTCTAACGAGCAGTACTTC. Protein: CSAIWRGISNEQYF.

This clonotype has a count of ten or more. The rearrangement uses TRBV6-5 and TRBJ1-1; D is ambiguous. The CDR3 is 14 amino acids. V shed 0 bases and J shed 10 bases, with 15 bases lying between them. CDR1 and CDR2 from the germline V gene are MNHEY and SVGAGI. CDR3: CASSYSIMPGGAFF. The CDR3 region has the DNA TGTGCCAGCAGTTACTCGATAATGCCGGGAGGAGCTTTCTTT.

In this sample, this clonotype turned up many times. The CDR3 nucleotides are TGTGCCAGCAGCTTGACAGGGCCCTACGAGCAGTACGTC. Its translation: CASSLTGPYEQYV. The V and J genes are TRBV28 and TRBJ2-7; 7 bases are shared with TRBD1. In germline, CDR1 is MDHEN, CDR2 SYDVKM. This CDR3 is built from 13 residues. V trimming: 6 bases; J trimming: 2 bases; junction bases outside the gene matches: 4.

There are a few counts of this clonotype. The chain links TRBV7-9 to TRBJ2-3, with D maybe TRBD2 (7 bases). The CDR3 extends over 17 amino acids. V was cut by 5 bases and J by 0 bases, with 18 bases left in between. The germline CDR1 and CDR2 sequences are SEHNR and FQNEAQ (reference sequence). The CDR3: CASSPPFGGPSTDTQYF. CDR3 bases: TGTGCCAGCAGCCCGCCCTTCGGGGGGCCTAGCACAGATACGCAGTATTTT.

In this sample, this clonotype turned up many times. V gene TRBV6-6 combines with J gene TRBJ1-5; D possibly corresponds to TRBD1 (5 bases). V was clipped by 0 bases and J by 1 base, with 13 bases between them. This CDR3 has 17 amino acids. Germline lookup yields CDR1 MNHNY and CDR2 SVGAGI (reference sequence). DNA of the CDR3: TGTGCCAGCAGTTACTCGAATCAACGGGGCAGCAATCAGCCCCAGCATTTT. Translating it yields CASSYSNQRGSNQPQHF.

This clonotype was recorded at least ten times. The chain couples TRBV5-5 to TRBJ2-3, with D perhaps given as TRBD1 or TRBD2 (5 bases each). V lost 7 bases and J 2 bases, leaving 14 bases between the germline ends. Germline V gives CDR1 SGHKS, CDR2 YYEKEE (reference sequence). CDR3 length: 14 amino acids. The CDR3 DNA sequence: TGTGCCAGCGACCGGGACCACATCACAGATACGCAGTATTTT. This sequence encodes CASDRDHITDTQYF.

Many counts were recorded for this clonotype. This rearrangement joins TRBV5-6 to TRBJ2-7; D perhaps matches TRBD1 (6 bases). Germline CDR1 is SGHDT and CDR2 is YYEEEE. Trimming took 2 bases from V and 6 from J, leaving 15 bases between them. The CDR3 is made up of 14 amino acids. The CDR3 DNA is TGTGCCAGCAGCTTAGGTGGGGGCTTTCGCGAGCAGTACGTC. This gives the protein CASSLGGGFREQYV.

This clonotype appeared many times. The CDR3 coding sequence is TGCAGCGTTGATCCGACTGATAACTATGGCTACACCTTC. This sequence encodes CSVDPTDNYGYTF. This rearrangement joins TRBV29-1 to TRBJ1-2, with D unresolved. Trimming removed 3 bases from V and 1 base from J, with 9 bases in between. This CDR3 spans 13 amino acids. CDR1 and CDR2 (germline): SQVTM, ANQGSEA.

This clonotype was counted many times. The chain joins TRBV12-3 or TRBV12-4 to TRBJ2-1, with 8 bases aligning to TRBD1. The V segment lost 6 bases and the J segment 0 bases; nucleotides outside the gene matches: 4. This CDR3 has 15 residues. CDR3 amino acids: CASSRQGSSYNEQFF. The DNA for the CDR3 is TGTGCCAGCAGCCGACAGGGGAGCTCCTACAATGAGCAGTTCTTC.

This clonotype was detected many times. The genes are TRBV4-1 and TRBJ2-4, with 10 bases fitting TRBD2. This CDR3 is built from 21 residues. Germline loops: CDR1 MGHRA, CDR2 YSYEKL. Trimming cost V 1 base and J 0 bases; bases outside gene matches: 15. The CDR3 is CASSQVLSLAGDLLAKNIQYF. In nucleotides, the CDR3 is TGCGCCAGCAGCCAAGTTCTGTCGCTAGCGGGGGACTTACTAGCCAAAAACATTCAGTACTTC.

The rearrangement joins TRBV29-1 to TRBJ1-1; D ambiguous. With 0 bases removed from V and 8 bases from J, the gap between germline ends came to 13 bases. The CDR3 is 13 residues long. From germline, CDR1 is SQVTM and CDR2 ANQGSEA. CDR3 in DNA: TGCAGCGTTGAAGATGAACGTGTGACAGAAGCTTTCTTT. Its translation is CSVEDERVTEAFF.

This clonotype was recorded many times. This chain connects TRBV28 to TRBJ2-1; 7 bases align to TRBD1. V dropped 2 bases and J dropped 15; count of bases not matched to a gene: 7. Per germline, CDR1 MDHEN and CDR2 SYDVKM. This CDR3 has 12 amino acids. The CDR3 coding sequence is TGTGCCAGCAGTTTACTGACAGGGAGTCCGTTCTTC. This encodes CASSLLTGSPFF.

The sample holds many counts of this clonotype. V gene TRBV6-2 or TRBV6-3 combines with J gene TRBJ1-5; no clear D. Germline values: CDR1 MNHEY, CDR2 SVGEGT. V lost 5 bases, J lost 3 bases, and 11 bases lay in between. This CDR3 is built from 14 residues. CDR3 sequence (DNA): TGTGCCAGCAGTCGGACGGGGTACAATCAGCCCCAGCATTTT. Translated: CASSRTGYNQPQHF.

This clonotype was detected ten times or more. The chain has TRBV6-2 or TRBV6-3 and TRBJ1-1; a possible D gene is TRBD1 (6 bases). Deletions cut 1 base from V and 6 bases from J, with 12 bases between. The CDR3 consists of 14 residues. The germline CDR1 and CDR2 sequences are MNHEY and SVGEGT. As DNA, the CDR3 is TGTGCCAGCAGTTACTATACAGGGAGCGCTGAAGCTTTCTTT. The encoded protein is CASSYYTGSAEAFF.

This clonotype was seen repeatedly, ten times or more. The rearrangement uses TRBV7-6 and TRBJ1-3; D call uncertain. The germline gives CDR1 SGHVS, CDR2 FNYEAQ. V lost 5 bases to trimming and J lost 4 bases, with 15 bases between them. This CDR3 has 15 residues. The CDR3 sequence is CASSPDPQGGNTIYF. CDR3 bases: TGTGCCAGCAGCCCGGACCCGCAAGGAGGAAACACCATATATTTT. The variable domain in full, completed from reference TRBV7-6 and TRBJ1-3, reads GAGVSQSPRYKVTKRGQDVALRCDPISGHVSLYWYRQALGQGPEFLTYFNYEAQQDKSGLPNDRFSAERPEGSISTLTIQRTEQRDSAMYRCASSPDPQGGNTIYFGEGSWLTVV.

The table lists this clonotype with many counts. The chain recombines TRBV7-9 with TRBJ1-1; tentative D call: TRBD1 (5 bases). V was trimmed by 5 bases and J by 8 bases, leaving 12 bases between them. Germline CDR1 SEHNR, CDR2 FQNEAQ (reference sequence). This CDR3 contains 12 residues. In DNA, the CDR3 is TGTGCCAGCAGCGATGGGGGATCCGAAGCTTTCTTT. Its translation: CASSDGGSEAFF. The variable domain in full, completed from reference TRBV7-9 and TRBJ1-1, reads DTGVSQNPRHKITKRGQNVTFRCDPISEHNRLYWYRQTLGQGPEFLTYFQNEAQLEKSRLLSDRFSAERPKGSFSTLEIQRTEQGDSAMYLCASSDGGSEAFFGQGTRLTVV.

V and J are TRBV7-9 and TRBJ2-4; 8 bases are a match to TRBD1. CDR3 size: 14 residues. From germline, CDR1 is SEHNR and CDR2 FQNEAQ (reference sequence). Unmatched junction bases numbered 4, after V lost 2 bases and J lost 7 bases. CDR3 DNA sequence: TGTGCCAGCAGCTTACAGGGGGCTCAGAACATTCAGTACTTC. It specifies CASSLQGAQNIQYF.

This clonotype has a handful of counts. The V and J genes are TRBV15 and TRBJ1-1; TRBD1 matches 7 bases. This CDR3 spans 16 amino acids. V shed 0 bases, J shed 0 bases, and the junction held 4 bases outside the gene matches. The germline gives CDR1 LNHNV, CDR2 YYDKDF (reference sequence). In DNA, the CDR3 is TGTGCCACCAGCAGAGATGGCCAGGGGGTGAACACTGAAGCTTTCTTT. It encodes CATSRDGQGVNTEAFF.

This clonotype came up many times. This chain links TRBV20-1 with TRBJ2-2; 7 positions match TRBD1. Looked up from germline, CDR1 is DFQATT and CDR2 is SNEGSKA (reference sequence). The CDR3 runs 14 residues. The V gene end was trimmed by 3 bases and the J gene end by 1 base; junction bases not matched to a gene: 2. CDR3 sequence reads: CSARTGRNTGELFF. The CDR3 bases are TGCAGTGCTAGGACAGGGCGGAACACCGGGGAGCTGTTTTTT.

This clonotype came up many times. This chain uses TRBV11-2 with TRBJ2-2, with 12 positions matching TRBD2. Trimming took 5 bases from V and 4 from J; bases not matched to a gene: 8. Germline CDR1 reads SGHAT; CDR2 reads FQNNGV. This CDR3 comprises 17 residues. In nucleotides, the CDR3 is TGTGCCAGCAGCCACCTAGCGGGGGGGCAAAGCACCGGGGAGCTGTTTTTT. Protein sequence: CASSHLAGGQSTGELFF.

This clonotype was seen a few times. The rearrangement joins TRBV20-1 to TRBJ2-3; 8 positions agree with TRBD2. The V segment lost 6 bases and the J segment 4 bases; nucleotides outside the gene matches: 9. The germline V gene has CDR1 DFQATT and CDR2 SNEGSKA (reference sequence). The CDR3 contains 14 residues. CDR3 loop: CSAKSGGAPDTQYF. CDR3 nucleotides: TGCAGTGCAAAATCCGGGGGGGCGCCAGATACGCAGTATTTT.

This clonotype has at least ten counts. The CDR3 protein is CASSAGTSGLLDTQYF. For the CDR3, the DNA is TGTGCCAGCAGCGCCGGGACTAGCGGACTGCTGGATACGCAGTATTTT. The V call is TRBV7-2, the J call TRBJ2-3; 11 positions agree with TRBD2. This CDR3 spans 16 amino acids. The trim removed 5 bases at V and 6 bases at J, leaving 10 bases unmatched. In germline, CDR1 is SGHTA, CDR2 FQGNSA. Drawing the rest from reference TRBV7-2 and TRBJ2-3, the complete variable domain is GAGVSQSPSNKVTEKGKDVELRCDPISGHTALYWYRQSLGQGLEFLIYFQGNSAPDKSGLPSDRFSAERTGGSVSTLTIQRTQQEDSAVYLCASSAGTSGLLDTQYFGPGTRLTVL.

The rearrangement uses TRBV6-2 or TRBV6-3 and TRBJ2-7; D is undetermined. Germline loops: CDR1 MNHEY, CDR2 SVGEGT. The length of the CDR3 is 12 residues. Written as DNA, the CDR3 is TGTGCCAGCGGTTACGGCGGCTACGAGCAGTACGTC. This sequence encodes CASGYGGYEQYV.

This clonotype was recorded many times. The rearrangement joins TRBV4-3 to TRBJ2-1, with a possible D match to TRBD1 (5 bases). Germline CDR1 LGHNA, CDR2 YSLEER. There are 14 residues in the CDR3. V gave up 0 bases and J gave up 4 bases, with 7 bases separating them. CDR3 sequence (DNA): TGCGCCAGCAGCCAAGATTGGACATACAATGAGCAGTTCTTC. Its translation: CASSQDWTYNEQFF.

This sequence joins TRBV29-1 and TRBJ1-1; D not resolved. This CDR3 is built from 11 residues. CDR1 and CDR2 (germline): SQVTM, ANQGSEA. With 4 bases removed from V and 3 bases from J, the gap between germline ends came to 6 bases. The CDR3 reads CSVVYHTEAFF. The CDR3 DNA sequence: TGCAGCGTTGTGTATCACACTGAAGCTTTCTTT. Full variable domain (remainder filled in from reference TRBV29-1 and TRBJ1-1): SAVISQKPSRDICQRGTSLTIQCQVDSQVTMMFWYRQQPGQSLTLIATANQGSEATYESGFVIDKFPISRPNLTFSTLTVSNMSPEDSSIYLCSVVYHTEAFFGQGTRLTVV.

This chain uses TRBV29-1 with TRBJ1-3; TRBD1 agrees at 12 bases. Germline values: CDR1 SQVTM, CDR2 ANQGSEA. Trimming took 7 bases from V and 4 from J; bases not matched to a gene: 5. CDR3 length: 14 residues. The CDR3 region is CSARDRGLGNTIYF. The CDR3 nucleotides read TGCAGCGCCCGGGACAGGGGGCTGGGAAACACCATATATTTT.

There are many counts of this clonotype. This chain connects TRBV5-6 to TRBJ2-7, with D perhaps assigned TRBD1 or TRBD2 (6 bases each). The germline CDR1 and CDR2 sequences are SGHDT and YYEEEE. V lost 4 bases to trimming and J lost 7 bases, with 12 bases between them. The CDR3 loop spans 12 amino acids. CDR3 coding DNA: TGTGCCAGCAGCCGGAGGGGGGTTGAGCAGTACGTC. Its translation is CASSRRGVEQYV.

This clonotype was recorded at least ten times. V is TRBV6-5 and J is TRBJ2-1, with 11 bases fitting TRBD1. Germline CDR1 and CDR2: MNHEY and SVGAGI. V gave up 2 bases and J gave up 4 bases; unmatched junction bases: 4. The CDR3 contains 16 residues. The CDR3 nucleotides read TGTGCCAGCAGTTACCCCGGGACAGGGGGATACAATGAGCAGTTCTTC. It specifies CASSYPGTGGYNEQFF.

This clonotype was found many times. The DNA for the CDR3 is TGTGGCGTAGGGGGCCTCTACGAGCAGTACTTC. Amino acid sequence: CGVGGLYEQYF. V gene TRBV6-2 or TRBV6-3 combines with J gene TRBJ2-7, with 7 nucleotides matching TRBD1. Germline values: CDR1 MNHEY, CDR2 SVGEGT. The CDR3 is 11 residues long.